One and the same sample provided the 12 T cell receptor beta chains below, sequenced in a study of CD4 T cells in relation to SARS-CoV-2 and coronaviruses. Repertoires were generated with immunoSEQ multiplex PCR, while TCRdb's copy carries only in-frame clones and drops some. The sample contains about 20,000 clones, roughly four fifths of which appear only once. Their cognate antigens are unknown. CD4+ T cells from unexposed donors were obtained before the COVID-19 pandemic (2011-2018). CD4+ T cells were isolated from the cells after more than 8 days of culture. The specimen sequenced was CD4+ T cells from PBMCs, cultured in vitro. The receptors here all came from a human donor in good health.

A few counts support this clone. The chain uses TRBV3-1 (or the pseudogene TRBV3-2) and TRBJ1-3; 8 bases agree with TRBD1. This CDR3 is built from 14 residues. Unmatched junction bases numbered 8, after V lost 5 bases and J lost 8 bases. CDR1 is LGHDT, CDR2 YNNKEL, per germline (reference sequence). DNA of the CDR3: TGTGCCAGCAGCAGAACGGACAGGGTGCACACCATATATTTT. This gives the protein CASSRTDRVHTIYF.

The chain is built from TRBV5-6 and TRBJ1-1; 11 bases fit TRBD1. Germline V CDR1 and CDR2: SGHDT, YYEEEE. Germline trimming cut 4 bases from V and 0 bases from J; bases unmatched to any gene: 5. The CDR3 totals 16 residues. The CDR3 loop is CASSRTGGGMNTEAFF. CDR3 in DNA: TGTGCCAGCAGCCGGACAGGGGGCGGGATGAACACTGAAGCTTTCTTT.

The chain couples TRBV7-9 to TRBJ2-5; D possibly uses TRBD1 or TRBD2 (6 bases each). The V gene lost 5 bases and the J gene lost 5 bases, with 18 bases spanning the gap. The CDR3 contains 15 residues. Germline V lookup: CDR1 SEHNR, CDR2 FQNEAQ (reference sequence). The CDR3 protein is CASSLLVGGRETQYF. The CDR3 DNA reads as TGTGCCAGCAGCCTCTTGGTGGGGGGCAGGGAGACCCAGTACTTC.

This sequence joins TRBV3-1 (or the pseudogene TRBV3-2) and TRBJ2-4; a weak D match, TRBD2 (6 bases). CDR1 LGHDT and CDR2 YNNKEL come from the germline V gene (reference sequence). V lost 4 bases, J lost 11 bases, and 12 bases lay in between. This CDR3 spans 12 amino acids. For the CDR3, the DNA is TGTGCCAGCAGCCTCCCGGGCGGGGTTCAGTACTTC. It encodes CASSLPGGVQYF.

The J gene is TRBJ2-1, the V gene TRBV3-1 (or the pseudogene TRBV3-2), with D possibly matching TRBD2 (5 bases). Trimming took off 1 base at V and 3 bases at J, with 10 bases between the two ends. Germline V gives CDR1 LGHDT, CDR2 YNNKEL (reference sequence). CDR3 length equals 15 residues. As DNA, the CDR3 is TGTGCCAGCAGCCAAGGGTGGGAGAACTACAATGAGCAGTTCTTC. Translating it yields CASSQGWENYNEQFF.

The V gene is TRBV6-5, the J gene TRBJ2-1, with D hard to call. V was pared by 7 bases and J by 4 bases, with 14 bases between. CDR3 size: 14 residues. The germline V gene has CDR1 MNHEY and CDR2 SVGAGI. CDR3 DNA sequence: TGTGCCAGCAACCCCCGACGATCTTACAATGAGCAGTTCTTC. Translation gives CASNPRRSYNEQFF.

The chain links TRBV3-1 (or the pseudogene TRBV3-2) to TRBJ2-1; TRBD2 aligns across 13 bases. CDR1 and CDR2 (germline): LGHDT, YNNKEL (reference sequence). This CDR3 region has 16 residues. The V gene end was trimmed by 4 bases and the J gene end by 9 bases; junction bases not matched to a gene: 9. CDR3 nucleotide sequence: TGTGCCAGCAGCCTCCGGACTAGCGGGAGACTTGGTGAGCAGTTCTTC. Translated: CASSLRTSGRLGEQFF.

The CDR3 nucleotides are TGTGCCAGCGACTATGTGGGGAATTCCGAGACTAATGAAAAACTGTTTTTT. This codes for CASDYVGNSETNEKLFF. This sequence joins TRBV7-9 and TRBJ1-4; D remains ambiguous. Germline V gene data show CDR1 as SEHNR and CDR2 as FQNEAQ (reference sequence). The CDR3 covers 17 residues. V lost 8 bases to trimming and J lost 2 bases, with 21 bases between them.

This clone was recorded only once. The V gene is TRBV7-2, the J gene TRBJ2-4, with D perhaps TRBD1 (5 bases). Trimming removed 0 bases from V and 0 bases from J, with 9 bases in between. From germline, CDR1 is SGHTA and CDR2 FQGNSA. This CDR3 is built from 16 residues. The CDR3 DNA is TGTGCCAGCAGCTTAGCAGTCAGGGTAGCCAAAAACATTCAGTACTTC. The encoded protein is CASSLAVRVAKNIQYF.

The V call is TRBV5-1, the J call TRBJ2-5; 15 bases are shared with TRBD2. Trimming took 0 bases from V and 1 from J; bases not matched to a gene: 7. Germline V gene lookup returns CDR1 SGHRS and CDR2 YFSETQ. The CDR3 consists of 19 residues. The CDR3: CASSLGGTSGGPTQETQYF. The DNA for the CDR3 is TGCGCCAGCAGCTTGGGAGGGACTAGCGGGGGGCCTACCCAAGAGACCCAGTACTTC. Combining the CDR3 with reference TRBV5-1 and TRBJ2-5 gives the whole variable domain KAGVTQTPRYLIKTRGQQVTLSCSPISGHRSVSWYQQTPGQGLQFLFEYFSETQRNKGNFPGRFSGRQFSNSRSEMNVSTLELGDSALYLCASSLGGTSGGPTQETQYFGPGTRLLVL.

This clone was counted a few times. The chain has TRBV7-6 and TRBJ1-5, with 8 bases fitting TRBD1. The germline gives CDR1 SGHVS, CDR2 FNYEAQ. V trimming: 3 bases; J trimming: 9 bases; junction bases outside the gene matches: 10. CDR3 length: 15 residues. This chain's CDR3 is CASSFPGGAEGPQHF. The CDR3, as DNA: TGTGCCAGCAGCTTTCCAGGGGGCGCAGAGGGGCCCCAGCATTTT.

The chain couples TRBV19 to TRBJ2-3, with D tentatively TRBD1 or TRBD2 (6 bases each). The length of the CDR3 is 14 residues. Germline V gene data show CDR1 as LNHDA and CDR2 as SQIVND (reference sequence). Trimming took 5 bases from V and 6 from J, leaving 15 bases between them. The CDR3 region is CASSRGPRKDTQYF. CDR3 coding DNA: TGTGCCAGTAGTCGGGGGCCCCGGAAGGATACGCAGTATTTT. Supplemented by reference TRBV19 and TRBJ2-3, the full variable domain reads DGGITQSPKYLFRKEGQNVTLSCEQNLNHDAMYWYRQDPGQGLRLIYYSQIVNDFQKGDIAEGYSVSREKKESFPLTVTSAQKNPTAFYLCASSRGPRKDTQYFGPGTRLTVL.